This T cell receptor beta chain is from a study of T cell changes during pregnancy in multiple sclerosis (dated by TCRdb to between 2019 and 2020). In terms of the full investigation: The study examined how the T cell repertoire changed over the course of pregnancy in women with multiple sclerosis.

This clone was detected only once. Which antigen it targets is not known. Base qualities are missing; no much larger clone stands one base away. CDR1 and CDR2 (MNHEY, SMNVEV) derive from the germline V gene (reference sequence). Deletion took 7 bases off V and 1 base off J, with a span of 5 bases between the germline ends. The cysteine opens and the phenylalanine closes a CDR3 of 11 amino acids. The sequence is cut down to CDR3 DNA, 33 bases in frame from base 1. Libraries were prepared through the immunoSEQ multiplex PCR assay. The source is immuneACCESS, and TCRdb retained only in-frame sequences with V and J called. Part of the clones is not carried over; for the studies checked, unresolved V genes explain less than half of this, and the remainder is unexplained. For this sample the table gives around 62,000 clones, of which roughly nine tenths were detected only once. In total, the top ten clones hold roughly 2.6% of the sample.

The sequence was obtained from a female donor with multiple sclerosis, enrolled in a pregnancy study. The V gene is TRBV27 and the J gene is TRBJ2-7, with an unclear D gene assignment. The specimen comprised peripheral blood, sampled in the first trimester of pregnancy. The sequence in DNA is TGTGCCAGCATGGCTTCCTACGAGCAGTACTTC. It encodes CASMASYEQYF.